One and the same sample provided the 9 T cell receptor beta chains below, sequenced in a study of PD-1 blockade in classical Hodgkin lymphoma. Generated by immunoSEQ multiplex PCR, the TCRdb table keeps only in-frame clones and is missing some. The sample contains fewer than 20,000 clones, over 80% of which appear only once. All the patients suffered relapse after autologous stem cell transplantation, and brentuximab vedotin exposure differed. The sample consisted of peripheral blood mononuclear cells (PBMCs), taken before the second cycle of nivolumab. These receptors all stem from a human donor with classical Hodgkin lymphoma.

The count of this clone is one. The rearrangement links TRBV7-2 to TRBJ2-5; D may be TRBD1 or TRBD2 (7 bases each). The germline V and J ends were trimmed by 4 bases and 5 bases, with 17 bases remaining between them. This CDR3 is built from 15 residues. Germline loops: CDR1 SGHTA, CDR2 FQGNSA. The CDR3 reads CASSSPAGGGETQYF. The CDR3 region has the DNA TGTGCCAGCAGCTCACCGGCAGGGGGAGGGGAGACCCAGTACTTC.

This clone has just one count. The chain carries TRBV6-5 and TRBJ1-3, with D perhaps TRBD1 (6 bases). The CDR3 covers 13 residues. The V and J ends lost 4 bases and 4 bases respectively, with 8 bases between them. Germline lookup yields CDR1 MNHEY and CDR2 SVGAGI. The CDR3 loop is CASSWTEGNTIYF. DNA for the CDR3: TGTGCCAGCAGTTGGACAGAAGGAAACACCATATATTTT.

The J gene is TRBJ2-3, the V gene TRBV7-8; TRBD2 is a possible D gene (6 bases). Germline CDR1 reads SGHVS; CDR2 reads FQNEAQ. The CDR3 runs to 15 residues. V lost 7 bases and J 2 bases, leaving 16 bases between the germline ends. The CDR3 is CASNRGGLNTDTQYF. Written as DNA, the CDR3 is TGTGCCAGCAACCGGGGAGGACTAAACACAGATACGCAGTATTTT.

This clone is labeled medium-sized (0.01 to 0.1%). This rearrangement joins TRBV7-9 to TRBJ1-1; D gene uncertain. The CDR3 totals 12 residues. CDR1 and CDR2 (germline): SEHNR, FQNEAQ (reference sequence). V lost 1 base to trimming and J lost 10 bases, with 10 bases between them. This CDR3 is CASSLGQVGAFF. CDR3 nucleotides: TGTGCCAGCAGCTTAGGGCAGGTGGGAGCTTTCTTT.

This chain connects TRBV6-5 to TRBJ2-4; 7 bases line up with TRBD2. The V segment lost 4 bases and the J segment 1 base; nucleotides outside the gene matches: 1. Germline loops: CDR1 MNHEY, CDR2 SVGAGI. This CDR3 contains 14 residues. The CDR3 here is CASSWGGAKNIQYF. The CDR3 region has the DNA TGTGCCAGCAGTTGGGGGGGGGCCAAAAACATTCAGTACTTC.

The V and J genes are TRBV9 and TRBJ2-3, with unresolved D. V was pared by 0 bases and J by 0 bases, with 8 bases between. The CDR3 consists of 15 residues. Germline CDR1 and CDR2: SGDLS and YYNGEE. The CDR3 region has the DNA TGTGCCAGCAGCGTAGGCCAACCTAGCACAGATACGCAGTATTTT. Amino acids: CASSVGQPSTDTQYF.

This chain uses TRBV5-6 with TRBJ2-7; D gene uncertain. The CDR3 loop spans 11 amino acids. Trimming shortened V by 2 bases and J by 3 bases, and 3 bases separated the two germline ends. Germline CDR1 SGHDT, CDR2 YYEEEE. The CDR3 region is CASSFDYEQYF. The CDR3 coding sequence is TGTGCCAGCAGCTTCGACTACGAGCAGTACTTC.

CDR3 DNA sequence: TGTGCCAGCAGCAAAGATGGGATGGCGGGGGCAGGTGGCTACACCTTC. Its protein is CASSKDGMAGAGGYTF. The chain couples TRBV21-1 to TRBJ1-2. TRBV21-1 is a pseudogene. This CDR3 has 16 amino acids.

This clone was detected only a few times. The chain combines TRBV9 with TRBJ1-6; 11 positions agree with TRBD1. V lost 4 bases, J lost 8 bases, and 8 bases stayed unmatched. Germline lookup yields CDR1 SGDLS and CDR2 YYNGEE. The CDR3 is 16 amino acids. Here the CDR3 DNA reads TGTGCCAGCAGCTTCCGGGACAGGGGGTTTCATTCACCCCTCCACTTT. It specifies CASSFRDRGFHSPLHF.